Given below is one T cell receptor beta chain in context. This clonotype was found many times. Its antigen target is currently unknown. It has no much larger one-base neighbor in the sample; base qualities were not kept. The receptor library was made with 5' RACE. Instrument on record: NextSeq 500. To correct for sequencing error and PCR bias, the TCR library protocol tagged individual cDNA molecules with unique molecular identifiers. Both TCR alpha and beta chains were sequenced, and tight co-correlation was observed between alpha and beta sequence abundances in each sample. As for the original processing: Decombinator V4 was used to perform V gene, J gene and CDR3 annotation of TCR sequences. Expanded TCRs were defined as changing significantly between any two time points under a Poisson model with p below 0.0001. TCR abundances were normalised to the total number of TCRs sequenced per sample and were expressed as counts per million. MAIT TCRs were defined by TRAV1-2 paired with TRAJ12, TRAJ20 or TRAJ33, and iNKT TCRs by TRAV10 paired with TRAJ18. VDJdb, accessed 1 November 2021, was searched for CMV, EBV and SARS-CoV-2 annotated TCRs, with TCRs annotated for multiple antigens excluded. The raw public data were reprocessed by TCRdb itself: fastp quality trimming at Q25, MiXCR clonotype calling, in-frame beta chains only. Each record represents a unique CDR3 protein, reported with the most common genes and DNA among its rows. The V and J calls here are based on TCRdb, not the publication. The sample yields under 50,000 distinct CDR3 sequences; roughly 5.3% were counted once. The biggest ten clones account for about 4.4% of the sample.

This entry comes from a study of early T cells in non-severe SARS-CoV-2 infection (dated by TCRdb to about 2021). Study-level background: Because TCR sequencing relied on bulk RNA taken from unsorted whole blood, pairing of alpha and beta chains was not possible.

The paper's findings and limits, for the study overall: VDJdb matching was skewed toward anti-spike CD8 responses and likely underestimated virus-specific expansions by missing private and CD4 specificities.

The cysteine opens and the phenylalanine closes a CDR3 of 18 amino acids. The retained sequence is limited to the CDR3, 54 bases, with the frame set at the first base. CDR1 and CDR2 are drawn from the germline V gene: SGHTA, FQGNSA. Germline trimming: 0 bases from V, 4 bases from J; junction bases outside gene matches: 9. This was a case-control study nested in a cohort of healthcare workers in London, UK, who had nasopharyngeal swab PCR tests and blood samples taken every week. Healthcare workers were enrolled in the week of the UK lockdown, from 23 to 31 March 2020, and were followed every week for up to roughly 16 weeks.

The sequence derives from an adult who was a healthcare worker with PCR-confirmed SARS-CoV-2 infection or an uninfected control (not recorded which). The chain couples TRBV7-2 to TRBJ2-1, and TRBD2 matches 10 of the central bases. Sequencing was performed on whole blood. DNA sequence: TGTGCCAGCAGCTTAGCCCCCTTTTTAGCGGGGGGATACAATGAGCAGTTCTTC. The encoded protein is CASSLAPFLAGGYNEQFF.